This T cell receptor (beta chain) was recovered during a study of post-analysis software for immune sequencing data. Unique molecular identifiers featured in each of the TCR beta cDNA libraries. TCRdb called the PCR reads again in MiXCR, with one record for every CDR3 protein. The sample has 350,000 to 500,000 distinct CDR3 sequences; about 40% are singletons. CDR1 and CDR2 from the germline V gene are SGDLS and YYNGEE. The CDR3 spans 17 residues. The ends lost 3 bases at V and 5 bases at J; junction bases unmatched: 13. Details on this clonotype: What it binds is not known.

Study-wide results and caveats: The study found TRBV5-6, TRBV5-1 and TRBV20-1 among five or six TRBV segments more frequent in patients than controls.

The rearrangement links TRBV9 to TRBJ2-3; 9 positions match TRBD2. The receptor's source is a girl aged 2-9 years with multiple sclerosis. The sample consisted of blood. Here the CDR3 DNA reads TGTGCCAGCAGCGCCCATCGACTAGCGGAGAGGGAAGATACGCAGTATTTT. Amino acid sequence: CASSAHRLAEREDTQYF.